One TCR beta chain is described in this entry. Its target is unknown. Per the germline V gene, CDR1 is WNHNN and CDR2 is SYGVQD (reference sequence). Between the trimmed V and J ends, which lost 3 bases and 8 bases, there was a span of 10 bases. The CDR3 totals 12 residues. This specimen comes from a study of T cell responses to AZD1222 COVID-19 vaccine. Background on the study: Pooling covered second doses at about 4 or about 12 weeks. Findings and caveats of the study: Repertoire sampling happened only post peak T cell response. CD4 TCRs associated with vaccination spanned spike, dominating at 160-218 and 743-854.

The assay was immunoSEQ multiplex PCR, and TCRdb's table has in-frame clones only and misses some. The sample has approximately 100,000 clones, 80% to 90% seen once; the top ten hold roughly 20%. The TCR sequence derives from an adult in good health. This chain uses TRBV10-1 with TRBJ1-1, with D possibly being TRBD1 (5 bases). The sequencing here drew on peripheral blood, taken on day 0 of AZD1222 vaccination. The CDR3 reads CASSDRQSEAFF. The CDR3 nucleotides read TGCGCCAGCAGTGACCGACAGAGCGAAGCTTTCTTT.